What follows describes a single T cell receptor beta chain. Its antigen is undetermined. This sample was included in a study of cytomegalovirus exposure and HLA in healthy donors. Points from the study as a whole: Reportedly, diagnosis of cytomegalovirus status by the classifier showed high specificity and sensitivity. Presence/absence analysis assumed near-uniform sequencing depth across donors. The study listed under 200 cytomegalovirus-associated TCR beta chains.

The V end lost 3 bases, the J end lost 4 bases, and 13 bases lay between the germline ends. This CDR3 spans 15 amino acids. Germline V gene lookup returns CDR1 SGHTA and CDR2 FQGNSA. Amplification used 60 Vbeta primers and 13 Jbeta primers. Under the authors' procedure: Later, tens of millions of unique TCR beta chains were counted in an analysis, and approximately 10 million of them were shared. Only in-frame clones appear in the TCRdb table, and some are missing; sequencing was by immunoSEQ multiplex PCR. D and trimming were read from the DNA, whereas the V and J calls and clone size are those reported in that table. This table has about 98,000 clones, roughly 80% appearing once.

The sequenced sample consisted of PBMCs. The chain joins TRBV7-2 to TRBJ2-1, with D possibly matching TRBD2 (6 bases). The TCR was taken from a male donor in good health and CMV-seropositive. DNA for the CDR3: TGTGCCAGCAGCTTTGGGGCTAGCGAATACAATGAGCAGTTCTTC. Protein: CASSFGASEYNEQFF.